What follows are 20 T cell receptor beta chains derived from one specimen sequenced in a study of PD-1 blockade in classical Hodgkin lymphoma. All patients experienced relapse after autologous stem cell transplantation, and brentuximab vedotin exposure was variable. Clones were read by immunoSEQ multiplex PCR, and TCRdb kept only the in-frame ones, dropping some. In the table there are under 95,000 clones, about nine tenths of which are singletons. Sequencing used peripheral blood mononuclear cells (PBMCs), obtained before the second cycle of nivolumab. Every receptor here comes from a human donor with classical Hodgkin lymphoma.

The gene calls are TRBV7-6 and TRBJ2-3; 9 bases are shared with TRBD2. This CDR3 contains 18 residues. Germline-derived CDR1 and CDR2 are SGHVS and FNYEAQ. The V segment lost 1 base and the J segment 2 bases; nucleotides outside the gene matches: 10. CDR3 in amino acids: CASSLVLGLAGPTDTQYF. The CDR3 DNA reads TGTGCCAGCAGCTTAGTTTTGGGACTAGCCGGTCCCACAGATACGCAGTATTTT.

The chain carries TRBV6-1 and TRBJ1-2, with 7 bases fitting TRBD1. J lost 4 bases, V lost 1 base, and 6 bases had no gene match. Germline CDR1 is MNHNS and CDR2 is SASEGT. This CDR3 comprises 15 residues. As DNA, the CDR3 is TGTGCCAGCAGTGAAGGACAGGGCACACCCTATGGCTACACCTTC. Its protein is CASSEGQGTPYGYTF.

The rearrangement uses TRBV25-1 and TRBJ2-5; D is unclear. CDR3 length equals 12 residues. Trimming shortened V by 3 bases and J by 5 bases, and 7 bases separated the two germline ends. In germline, CDR1 is MGHDK, CDR2 SYGVNS. CDR3 residues: CASSETSETQYF. The CDR3 nucleotides are TGTGCCAGCAGTGAGACCTCTGAGACCCAGTACTTC.

CDR3: CASTPGTTGPGYTF. CDR3 DNA sequence: TGTGCCAGCACCCCCGGAACGACAGGGCCCGGCTACACCTTC. V and J are TRBV6-4 and TRBJ1-2; 7 nucleotides align to TRBD1. V shed 7 bases, J shed 8 bases, and the junction held 13 bases outside the gene matches. From germline, CDR1 is MRHNA and CDR2 SNTAGT. This CDR3 is built from 14 residues.

The CDR3 DNA reads as TGTGCCAGCAGCTTGAGCCCATGGACAGGGTCCTACGAGCAGTACTTC. Its translation: CASSLSPWTGSYEQYF. The gene calls are TRBV5-4 and TRBJ2-7, with 8 bases matching TRBD1. The CDR3 is 16 residues long. The germline CDR1 and CDR2 sequences are SGHNT and YYREEE (reference sequence). Germline trimming cut 1 base from V and 1 base from J; bases unmatched to any gene: 7.

The chain links TRBV28 to TRBJ1-1; D ambiguous. CDR3 size: 12 residues. Germline V CDR1 and CDR2: MDHEN, SYDVKM. The V and J ends lost 1 base and 11 bases respectively, with 11 bases between them. In DNA, the CDR3 is TGTGCCAGCAGTTTATCGGGCCTCTGGGCTTTCTTT. Its protein product is CASSLSGLWAFF.

V usage is TRBV5-1 and J usage is TRBJ2-1, with D perhaps matching TRBD1 (6 bases). In germline, CDR1 is SGHRS, CDR2 YFSETQ. Trimming cost V 5 bases and J 4 bases, with 16 bases left between them. This CDR3 is built from 15 residues. The CDR3 reads CASRIYRGGYNEQFF. The CDR3 DNA reads as TGCGCCAGCAGGATATACCGAGGGGGATACAATGAGCAGTTCTTC.

V and J are TRBV9 and TRBJ1-1; D ambiguous. The germline CDR1 and CDR2 sequences are SGDLS and YYNGEE. The V and J ends lost 0 bases and 3 bases respectively, with 12 bases between them. The CDR3 sequence is 15 residues long. CDR3 residues: CASSVEDTEYTEAFF. DNA for the CDR3: TGTGCCAGCAGCGTAGAAGATACTGAGTACACTGAAGCTTTCTTT.

The J gene is TRBJ2-7, the V gene TRBV27; maybe TRBD2 (5 bases). There are 13 residues in the CDR3. Trimming shortened V by 2 bases and J by 2 bases, and 7 bases separated the two germline ends. The germline gives CDR1 MNHEY, CDR2 SMNVEV (reference sequence). CDR3 nucleotides: TGTGCCAGCAGTTTAGAGGGCCCCTACGAGCAGTACTTC. Protein product: CASSLEGPYEQYF.

V usage is TRBV4-1 and J usage is TRBJ1-5; possible D gene TRBD1, 5 bases. Trimming left V 1 base short and J 7 bases short, with 11 bases between. Germline V gene data show CDR1 as MGHRA and CDR2 as YSYEKL. The CDR3 totals 14 residues. DNA of the CDR3: TGCGCCAGCAGCCAAGGCAGGGAAGGGCAGCCCCAGCATTTT. Protein: CASSQGREGQPQHF.

The chain is built from TRBV2 and TRBJ2-1, with 9 bases matching TRBD2. The CDR3 is 18 amino acids. V dropped 7 bases and J dropped 4; count of bases not matched to a gene: 17. Germline values: CDR1 SNHLY, CDR2 FYNNEI. CDR3: CASTWEVSGRLSYNEQFF. CDR3 DNA sequence: TGTGCCAGCACCTGGGAGGTTAGCGGGAGACTCTCGTACAATGAGCAGTTCTTC.

V and J are TRBV28 and TRBJ2-2; 8 nucleotides align to TRBD2. The ends lost 4 bases at V and 5 bases at J; junction bases unmatched: 6. Germline assignment: CDR1 MDHEN and CDR2 SYDVKM. The CDR3 contains 15 residues. The CDR3 is CASSSNGGATGELFF. CDR3 DNA sequence: TGTGCCAGCAGTTCAAACGGGGGGGCGACCGGGGAGCTGTTTTTT. The variable domain in full, with the rest retrieved from reference TRBV28 and TRBJ2-2, is DVKVTQSSRYLVKRTGEKVFLECVQDMDHENMFWYRQDPGLGLRLIYFSYDVKMKEKGDIPEGYSVSREKKERFSLILESASTNQTSMYLCASSSNGGATGELFFGEGSRLTVL.

V gene TRBV2 combines with J gene TRBJ1-5; D is possibly TRBD1 (5 bases). V was pared by 5 bases and J by 5 bases, with 16 bases between. The CDR3 spans 15 residues. The germline V gene has CDR1 SNHLY and CDR2 FYNNEI. CDR3: CASSLGQVADQPQHF. CDR3 nucleotide sequence: TGTGCCAGCAGTTTAGGACAAGTTGCGGATCAGCCCCAGCATTTT.

This clone was counted a single time. The CDR3 sequence: CASSLAQINEKLFF. Written as DNA, the CDR3 is TGTGCCAGCAGTTTAGCACAGATAAATGAAAAACTGTTTTTT. The chain is built from TRBV28 and TRBJ1-4; D gene ambiguous. The CDR3 consists of 14 residues. From germline, CDR1 is MDHEN and CDR2 SYDVKM. V gave up 2 bases and J gave up 5 bases, with 9 bases separating them. The variable domain in full, completed from reference TRBV28 and TRBJ1-4, reads DVKVTQSSRYLVKRTGEKVFLECVQDMDHENMFWYRQDPGLGLRLIYFSYDVKMKEKGDIPEGYSVSREKKERFSLILESASTNQTSMYLCASSLAQINEKLFFGSGTQLSVL.

This chain links TRBV5-4 with TRBJ2-1, with TRBD2 identical over 7 bases. Germline CDR1 reads SGHNT; CDR2 reads YYREEE (reference sequence). The CDR3 spans 15 residues. Unmatched junction bases numbered 8, after V lost 4 bases and J lost 4 bases. The CDR3 protein is CASSPRDYQYNEQFF. CDR3 nucleotide sequence: TGTGCCAGCAGCCCCCGGGACTACCAATACAATGAGCAGTTCTTC.

The chain has TRBV5-3 and TRBJ2-2, with TRBD2 identical over 14 bases. TRBV5-3 is noted as an ORF with a role that remains uncertain. J lost 1 base, V lost 4 bases, and 3 bases had no gene match. The CDR3 is made up of 17 amino acids. The CDR3 bases are TGTGCCAGAAGCCCCGGGACTAGCGGGAGGAACACCGGGGAGCTGTTTTTT. Protein product: CARSPGTSGRNTGELFF.

V is TRBV19 and J is TRBJ1-4, with 8 bases fitting TRBD1. The CDR3 covers 15 residues. The ends lost 9 bases at V and 4 bases at J; junction bases unmatched: 10. CDR1 is LNHDA and CDR2 is SQIVND in the germline V gene (reference sequence). Written as DNA, the CDR3 is TGTGCCAGCTCCCCCAGGGGGCTCAATAATGAAAAACTGTTTTTT. Translated, it gives CASSPRGLNNEKLFF.

This chain connects TRBV25-1 to TRBJ2-3, with unresolved D. The CDR3 length is 14 residues. Germline V lookup: CDR1 MGHDK, CDR2 SYGVNS. Deletions cut 4 bases from V and 4 bases from J, with 12 bases between. In DNA form, the CDR3 reads TGTGCCAGCAGTGCCGGGTTAGGTGCAGATACGCAGTATTTT. This codes for CASSAGLGADTQYF.

V is TRBV21-1 and J is TRBJ2-5; the table's D gene call, TRBD2, was not cross checked with the DNA. TRBV21-1 is given as a pseudogene. The CDR3 sequence is 18 residues long. The CDR3 sequence is CASSRGTSGRRDAETQYF. The CDR3 nucleotides are TGTGCCAGCAGCCGTGGGACTAGCGGGAGACGGGACGCCGAGACCCAGTACTTC.

The V and J genes are TRBV18 and TRBJ2-7, with D possibly TRBD1 on 7 matching bases. The CDR3 has 18 residues. V gave up 5 bases and J gave up 3 bases, with 26 bases separating them. Germline CDR1 and CDR2: KGHSH and LQKENI. The CDR3, as DNA: TGTGCCAGCTCAGAACCGGGGGAAGGGGGCGGCTTAAACTACGAGCAGTACTTC. Translated: CASSEPGEGGGLNYEQYF.